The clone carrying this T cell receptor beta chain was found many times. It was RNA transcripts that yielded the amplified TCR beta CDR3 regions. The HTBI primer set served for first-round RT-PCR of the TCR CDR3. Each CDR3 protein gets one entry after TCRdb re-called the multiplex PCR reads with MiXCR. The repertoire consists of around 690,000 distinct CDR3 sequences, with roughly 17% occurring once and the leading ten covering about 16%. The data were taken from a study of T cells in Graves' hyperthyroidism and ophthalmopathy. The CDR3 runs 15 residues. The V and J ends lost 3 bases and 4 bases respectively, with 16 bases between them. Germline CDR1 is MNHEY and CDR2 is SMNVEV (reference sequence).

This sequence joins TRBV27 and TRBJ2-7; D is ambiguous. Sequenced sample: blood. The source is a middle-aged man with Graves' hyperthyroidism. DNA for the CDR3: TGTGCCAGCAGTTTCGGTCCAGGCCTCGGGTACGAGCAGTACTTC. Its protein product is CASSFGPGLGYEQYF.